This T cell receptor (beta chain) stems from a study of cytomegalovirus exposure and HLA in healthy donors. General study points: The availability of immune exposure information extended only to CMV serostatus.

This clone was seen a few times. Its antigen is undetermined. With 60 Vbeta and 13 Jbeta primers, the PCR was carried out. Some clones are missing from TCRdb's copy, which holds only in-frame ones; the method was immunoSEQ multiplex PCR. Of around 100,000 clones detected, roughly three quarters appear once; the ten largest clones hold approximately 1.7%. The J segment lost 6 bases and the V segment lost 3 bases, leaving 4 bases of the junction unmatched. Germline loops: CDR1 SGHRS, CDR2 YFSETQ. The length of the CDR3 is 14 residues. V gene TRBV5-1 combines with J gene TRBJ2-7; TRBD2 agrees at 12 bases. The sequenced sample consisted of PBMCs. This sequence was found in a middle-aged woman in good health and CMV-seronegative. The CDR3 is CASSSTSGSSEQYF. CDR3 DNA: TGCGCCAGCAGCTCGACTAGCGGGAGTTCCGAGCAGTACTTC.